Listed here are 26 T cell receptor beta chains from one sample, sequenced in a study of tumor-infiltrating lymphocytes in primary liver carcinoma. Co-extracting RNA and DNA was done with roughly 17-34 mg of unsorted bulk tissue as input. From 400 to 550 ng total RNA, TCR beta cDNA was generated with a primer in the constant region. ARM-PCR, slightly modified, supplied the TCR beta libraries through three nested multiplex PCR rounds. The first two PCR rounds used TRBV1-TRBV30 primers with a Cbeta primer, 9 to 10 cycles each. MiXCR was run by TCRdb on the multiplex PCR reads, yielding one entry per CDR3 protein. The data show some 94,000 distinct CDR3 sequences, 69% seen once. Sequencing was performed on liver tumor tissue from sampling region 5. The subset here: tumor region T5, tumor centre. All receptors come from a woman aged 55-70 years with primary liver carcinoma and hepatitis B virus infection.

As for this clonotype: At one end the junction does not follow the germline gene, possibly because of a read error. The chain carries TRBV11-2 and TRBJ2-3, with unresolved D. This CDR3 contains 13 residues. The germline V gene encodes CDR1 SGHAT and CDR2 FQNNGV. The CDR3 region is CASRFAVVDKQYF. CDR3 in DNA: TGTGCCAGCAGGTTCGCTGTCGTAGATAAGCAGTATTTC.

This clonotype was found a few times. The CDR3 does not close with the conserved phenylalanine or tryptophan, likely indicating a read error. J is TRBJ2-5 and V is TRBV28; no firm D call. The CDR3 has 13 amino acids. Germline assignment: CDR1 MDHEN and CDR2 SYDVKM. Deletions cut 4 bases from V and 5 bases from J, with 11 bases between. The CDR3 sequence: CASSSSGVETQYL. Written as DNA, the CDR3 is TGTGCCAGCAGTTCATCCGGTGTTGAGACCCAGTACCTC.

The chain is built from TRBV5-8 and TRBJ2-6; D unresolved. V was trimmed by 10 bases and J by 1 base, leaving 15 bases between them. The CDR3 has 15 amino acids. Per germline, CDR1 SGHTS and CDR2 YDEGEE. CDR3 loop: CACGLTLSGANVLTF. DNA for the CDR3: TGTGCCTGTGGCTTGACCCTTTCTGGGGCCAACGTCCTGACTTTC. Supplemented by reference TRBV5-8 and TRBJ2-6, the full variable domain reads EAGVTQSPTHLIKTRGQQATLRCSPISGHTSVYWYQQALGLGLQFLLWYDEGEERNRGNFPPRFSGRQFPNYSSELNVNALELEDSALYLCACGLTLSGANVLTFGAGSRLTVL.

For this clonotype: A junction boundary mismatches the germline segment, possibly from a read error. V and J are TRBV11-3 and TRBJ2-3, with a tentative D call TRBD2 (5 bases). Per the germline V gene, CDR1 is SGHNT and CDR2 is YENEEA. The CDR3 is 14 amino acids. CDR3 in amino acids: CVSSLRRNTDMQYF. In DNA form, the CDR3 reads TGTGTCAGCAGCTTACGGAGGAACACAGATATGCAGTATTTT.

The J gene is TRBJ2-2, the V gene TRBV2, with D perhaps TRBD1 (6 bases). The CDR3 runs 16 residues. V was shortened by 5 bases and J by 4 bases, with 17 bases between the two germline ends. Per germline, CDR1 SNHLY and CDR2 FYNNEI. Written as DNA, the CDR3 is TGTGCCAGCAGTCTACAGACAGGACAAGGCACCGGGGAGCTGTTTTTT. The encoded protein is CASSLQTGQGTGELFF.

This clonotype was counted at least ten times. This chain uses TRBV10-2 with TRBJ2-3; D call uncertain. The germline V gene has CDR1 WSHSY and CDR2 SAAADI. Trimming removed 0 bases at V and 2 bases at J, with 6 bases between. The CDR3 runs 14 residues. This chain's CDR3 is CASSESQDTDTQYF. The CDR3 DNA reads as TGCGCCAGCAGTGAGTCTCAGGACACAGATACGCAGTATTTT.

On this clonotype itself: In this CDR3 the conserved last residue, phenylalanine or tryptophan, is missing, so a read error is likely. The chain is built from TRBV11-3 and TRBJ2-7, with D maybe TRBD2 (6 bases). V shed 2 bases and J shed 5 bases, with 13 bases lying between them. The CDR3 contains 14 residues. Germline assignment: CDR1 SGHNT and CDR2 YENEEA. As DNA, the CDR3 is TGTGCCAGCAGCTTAAGTGGGCGGGAACACGAGCAGTACCTC. This gives the protein CASSLSGREHEQYL.

This clonotype has at least ten counts. The chain recombines TRBV6-5 with TRBJ2-1; 7 nucleotides line up with TRBD1. Germline V gene data show CDR1 as MNHEY and CDR2 as SVGAGI. V gave up 4 bases and J gave up 6 bases; unmatched junction bases: 0. The CDR3 contains 12 residues. This CDR3 is CASSSGGNEQFF. In nucleotides, the CDR3 is TGTGCCAGCAGTTCAGGGGGCAATGAGCAGTTCTTC.

About this clonotype: No conserved phenylalanine or tryptophan ends this CDR3, so it is likely a read error. The chain employs TRBV29-1 and TRBJ1-2; perhaps TRBD1 as D (5 bases). This CDR3 comprises 13 residues. Germline CDR1 is SQVTM and CDR2 is ANQGSEA. The CDR3 region has the DNA TGCAACGGAGGCCCGGGGCCTAACTATGGCTACACCCTC. This codes for CNGGPGPNYGYTL.

This clonotype was picked up many times. The V gene is TRBV5-6, the J gene TRBJ2-4; no reliable D call. In germline, CDR1 is SGHDT, CDR2 YYEEEE. The CDR3 runs 13 residues. Trimming stripped 6 bases from V and 8 bases from J, with 15 bases between. CDR3 amino acids: CASTKQLRDIQYF. The CDR3 DNA is TGTGCCAGCACCAAACAATTGAGAGACATTCAGTACTTC.

The chain uses TRBV11-2 and TRBJ2-1, with unresolved D. Germline V CDR1 and CDR2: SGHAT, FQNNGV. The CDR3 runs to 15 residues. The CDR3 reads CVSRLESVFNNEQFF. The CDR3 DNA follows: TGTGTAAGCAGATTAGAATCAGTGTTCAACAATGAGCAGTTCTTC. The whole variable domain, filled in from reference TRBV11-2 and TRBJ2-1, reads EAGVAQSPRYKIIEKRQSVAFWCNPISGHATLYWYQQILGQGPKLLIQFQNNGVVDDSQLPKDRFSAERLKGVDSTLKIQPAKLEDSAVYLCVSRLESVFNNEQFFGPGTRLTVL.

On this clonotype: One end of the junction is discordant with germline, which a read error may explain. V gene TRBV6-5 combines with J gene TRBJ2-7; TRBD1 agrees at 8 bases. CDR3 length equals 14 residues. Germline-derived CDR1 and CDR2 are MNHEY and SVGAGI. The CDR3 nucleotides are TGTGCCAGCAGTTACGGCCAGGGGGCCTATGAGCAGTACTTC. Its translation: CASSYGQGAYEQYF.

Only a few counts were recorded for this clonotype. V is TRBV30 and J is TRBJ2-1, with D perhaps being TRBD1 or TRBD2 (6 bases each). V was cut by 2 bases and J by 8 bases, with 10 bases left in between. Germline V lookup: CDR1 GTSNPN, CDR2 SVGIG (reference sequence). The CDR3 extends over 12 amino acids. CDR3 sequence reads: CAWSPRGHEQFF. In DNA, the CDR3 is TGTGCCTGGAGTCCCCGGGGGCATGAGCAGTTCTTC. Together with reference TRBV30 and TRBJ2-1, the CDR3 gives the full variable domain: SQTIHQWPATLVQPVGSPLSLECTVEGTSNPNLYWYRQAAGRGLQLLFYSVGIGQISSEVPQNLSASRPQDRQFILSSKKLLLSDSGFYLCAWSPRGHEQFFGPGTRLTVL.

Remarks on this clonotype: A much larger clone lies a single base off, so this may be a read error. The J gene is TRBJ1-1, the V gene TRBV6-2 or TRBV6-3; the match to TRBD1 covers 7 bases. Germline V CDR1 and CDR2: MNHEY, SVGEGT. The length of the CDR3 is 14 residues. V shed 2 bases, J shed 3 bases, and the junction held 3 bases outside the gene matches. The DNA of the CDR3 is TGTGCCAGCAGTTACCAGGGGGGGGACACTGAAGCTTTCTTT. Translated, it gives CASSYQGGDTEAFF.

As regards this clonotype: A read error may be the cause here, since a much bigger clone is one base away. The conserved closing phenylalanine or tryptophan is absent in this CDR3, likely reflecting a read error. Because the CDR3's place on the DNA is in doubt, the DNA is left out and the CDR3 is given as listed by TCRdb. The chain uses TRBV30 and TRBJ2-3; whether TRBD1, the table's D call, matches the DNA was not checked. The CDR3 spans 12 residues, counting both ends. Per the germline V gene, CDR1 is GTSNPN and CDR2 is SVGIG (reference sequence). CDR3 in amino acids: CAWSMPTQALYI.

On this clonotype: Since the CDR3 does not end with the conserved phenylalanine or tryptophan, this likely comes from a read error. The chain is built from TRBV11-2 and TRBJ2-2; 12 bases match TRBD1. With V trimmed by 7 bases and J by 7 bases, 10 bases remained unmatched. Germline-derived CDR1 and CDR2 are SGHAT and FQNNGV. The CDR3 consists of 16 residues. Here the CDR3 reads CASTRHRDRGRGELFS. CDR3 in DNA: TGTGCCAGCACCCGCCACCGGGACAGGGGGCGCGGGGAGCTGTTTTCT.

This clonotype was recorded only once. This may be a read error, as it is one base from a much larger clone. The genes are TRBV5-1 and TRBJ2-1; 15 nucleotides align to TRBD2. This CDR3 spans 16 amino acids. V shed 8 bases, J shed 7 bases, and the junction held 10 bases outside the gene matches. Germline CDR1 SGHRS, CDR2 YFSETQ. This CDR3 reads CARSTGLAGGRNEQFF. The CDR3 coding sequence is TGCGCCAGGAGCACGGGACTAGCGGGAGGTAGAAATGAGCAGTTCTTC.

Concerning this clonotype itself: This may be a read error: a much more frequent sequence differs by one nucleotide. CDR3 amino acids: CASTRRYPSPDQPQHF. CDR3 nucleotides: TGTGCCAGCACCCGCCGCTACCCTAGCCCCGATCAGCCCCAGCATTTT. The chain carries TRBV6-1 and TRBJ1-5, with unresolved D. The germline CDR1 and CDR2 sequences are MNHNS and SASEGT. The CDR3 extends over 16 amino acids. V was trimmed by 7 bases and J by 5 bases, leaving 21 bases between them.

This clonotype has at least ten counts. The rearrangement joins TRBV29-1 to TRBJ2-1, with D perhaps being TRBD1 or TRBD2 (6 bases each). The germline CDR1 and CDR2 sequences are SQVTM and ANQGSEA. Trimming stripped 0 bases from V and 1 base from J, with 16 bases between. This CDR3 region has 17 residues. The CDR3, as DNA: TGCAGCGTTGAAGAGCTTGGCGGAGGGGGGTCCTACAATGAGCAGTTCTTC. Translating it yields CSVEELGGGGSYNEQFF.

This sequence joins TRBV28 and TRBJ2-5; TRBD2 agrees at 12 bases. Germline trimming cut 5 bases from V and 4 bases from J; bases unmatched to any gene: 8. CDR1 and CDR2 (germline): MDHEN, SYDVKM. The CDR3 spans 16 residues. The DNA for the CDR3 is TGTGCCAGCAGTGCCCGGACTAGCGGGAATTTAGAGACCCAGTACTTC. Translation: CASSARTSGNLETQYF.

About this clonotype itself: At one end the junction does not follow the germline gene, possibly because of a read error. V usage is TRBV6-2 or TRBV6-3 and J usage is TRBJ2-2; D not resolved. The CDR3 has 13 residues. CDR1 MNHEY and CDR2 SVGEGT come from the germline V gene. DNA of the CDR3: TGTGCCAGCAATTCTGGAGTGCCCGGAGAGCTGTTTTTT. Protein product: CASNSGVPGELFF.

Comments on this clonotype: This may come from a read error, since a much larger clone is one base off. V usage is TRBV5-4 and J usage is TRBJ2-5; tentatively, D is TRBD2 (7 bases). The CDR3 runs 15 residues. Germline assignment: CDR1 SGHNT and CDR2 YYREEE (reference sequence). Trimming pared 4 bases from V and 5 bases from J, leaving 18 bases between. The CDR3 DNA is TGTGCCAGCAGCCCGGGGGGCGGGAATAGTGAGACCCAGTACTTC. Amino acid sequence: CASSPGGGNSETQYF.

This clonotype appeared a few times. The chain recombines TRBV2 with TRBJ2-2, with D unclear. The CDR3 has 15 residues. Germline assignment: CDR1 SNHLY and CDR2 FYNNEI. Deletions cut 7 bases from V and 0 bases from J, with 12 bases between. CDR3 sequence: CASTRLGPNTGELFF. The CDR3 DNA sequence: TGTGCCAGCACGCGACTGGGCCCGAACACCGGGGAGCTGTTTTTT.

Details on this clonotype: This may be a read error: a much more frequent sequence differs by one nucleotide. The CDR3 protein is CASSFAGAVNVQFF. In nucleotides, the CDR3 is TGCGCCAGCAGCTTTGCGGGAGCGGTCAATGTGCAGTTCTTC. The rearrangement joins TRBV5-1 to TRBJ2-1; 7 nucleotides match TRBD2. This CDR3 is built from 14 residues. Germline V gene lookup returns CDR1 SGHRS and CDR2 YFSETQ.

This chain joins TRBV11-2 and TRBJ2-1, with 9 bases aligning to TRBD2. V was pared by 5 bases and J by 8 bases, with 16 bases of the junction left unmatched. The germline gives CDR1 SGHAT, CDR2 FQNNGV. This CDR3 is built from 17 residues. CDR3 residues: CASSRRLAEGPWDEQFF. The CDR3, as DNA: TGTGCCAGCAGCAGGAGACTAGCGGAAGGACCGTGGGATGAGCAGTTCTTC.

As to this clonotype: It is likely a read error, because the conserved phenylalanine at the end of the CDR3 is missing. The CDR3 bases are TGTGCCAGCAGCTTCCTCTGGAGCGGGAGCTCCTACGAGCAGTACTTA. It codes for CASSFLWSGSSYEQYL. The rearrangement joins TRBV13 to TRBJ2-7; TRBD2 agrees at 8 bases. This CDR3 is built from 16 residues. V shed 3 bases and J 0 bases; nucleotides not matched to a gene: 7. Germline values: CDR1 PRHDT, CDR2 FYEKMQ (reference sequence).